These 14 T cell receptor beta chains were sequenced from one sample in a study of identical twins. Each CDR3 protein gets one entry after TCRdb re-called the 5' RACE reads with MiXCR. Of about 530,000 distinct CDR3 sequences listed, about a fifth are singletons. The same sample was also studied in work on yellow fever vaccine responses in identical twins.

The sample comprised CD4+ T cells sorted from blood. Receptors originate from a woman in her late teens or twenties in good health.

In its sample, this clonotype was seen a few times. This chain links TRBV7-8 with TRBJ2-1; 8 positions agree with TRBD2. The germline CDR1 and CDR2 sequences are SGHVS and FQNEAQ. The V gene end was trimmed by 6 bases and the J gene end by 7 bases; junction bases not matched to a gene: 14. The CDR3 is made up of 16 amino acids. Here the CDR3 DNA reads TGTGCCAGCAGGCGTAATCTCGCGGGAGGAAAGAATGAGCAGTTCTTC. Translation: CASRRNLAGGKNEQFF.

This clonotype turned up a few times. The V gene is TRBV7-4, the J gene TRBJ2-7, with 8 positions matching TRBD2. With V trimmed by 0 bases and J by 0 bases, 7 bases remained unmatched. The germline gives CDR1 SGHVT, CDR2 SQSDAQ. This CDR3 spans 17 amino acids. The CDR3 here is CASSLASGARSSYEQYV. For the CDR3, the DNA is TGTGCCAGCAGCTTAGCTAGCGGGGCAAGAAGCTCCTACGAGCAGTACGTC.

The chain links TRBV4-1 to TRBJ2-3; no clear D. CDR1 is MGHRA and CDR2 is YSYEKL in the germline V gene. The V end was cut by 2 bases, the J end by 0 bases, with 6 bases between. The CDR3 has 14 residues. The CDR3 here is CASSQQPSTDTQYF. In DNA, the CDR3 is TGCGCCAGCAGCCAACAGCCAAGCACAGATACGCAGTATTTT.

The V and J genes are TRBV12-3 or TRBV12-4 and TRBJ2-3, with D possibly called TRBD1 or TRBD2 (6 bases each). V lost 4 bases and J 3 bases, leaving 11 bases between the germline ends. The CDR3 has 14 amino acids. The CDR3 bases are TGTGCCAGCAGTTCCGAGGGGGGAACAGATACGCAGTATTTT. This translates into CASSSEGGTDTQYF.

The gene calls are TRBV12-3 or TRBV12-4 and TRBJ2-1; D gene uncertain. Trimming pared 5 bases from V and 14 bases from J, leaving 4 bases between. CDR3 length equals 8 residues. Here the CDR3 reads CASSPEFF. The DNA for the CDR3 is TGTGCCAGCAGTCCGGAGTTCTTC.

The CDR3 coding sequence is TGTGCCAGCTCACCTATCACAGTCCAAGAGACCCAGTACTTC. The encoded protein is CASSPITVQETQYF. The V call is TRBV18, the J call TRBJ2-5; D is unresolved. CDR1 and CDR2 from the germline V gene are KGHSH and LQKENI. V lost 3 bases, J lost 1 base, and 9 bases lay in between. This CDR3 is built from 14 residues.

This rearrangement joins TRBV20-1 to TRBJ2-1; a weak D match, TRBD1 (6 bases). The CDR3 has 13 residues. CDR1 and CDR2 (germline): DFQATT, SNEGSKA (reference sequence). Trimming shortened V by 5 bases and J by 5 bases, and 13 bases separated the two germline ends. In nucleotides, the CDR3 is TGCAGTGCTGGGGGCCCGACTAACAATGAGCAGTTCTTC. It yields the protein CSAGGPTNNEQFF.

This clonotype showed up just a few times. The chain employs TRBV5-1 and TRBJ1-2, with D perhaps TRBD1 (5 bases). Germline CDR1 reads SGHRS; CDR2 reads YFSETQ. With 4 bases removed from V and 1 base from J, the gap between germline ends came to 8 bases. The CDR3 covers 13 residues. CDR3 bases: TGCGCCAGCAGCCCGACAGTTAACTATGGCTACACCTTC. Residues: CASSPTVNYGYTF.

This clonotype came up a few times. The V call is TRBV15, the J call TRBJ2-2; D is possibly TRBD2 (7 bases). The V and J ends lost 3 bases and 6 bases respectively, with 14 bases between them. Looked up from germline, CDR1 is LNHNV and CDR2 is YYDKDF (reference sequence). CDR3 length: 15 residues. In nucleotides, the CDR3 is TGTGCCACCAGCAGGCCGGGGGGCCAATCCGGGGAGCTGTTTTTT. Protein product: CATSRPGGQSGELFF.

The chain links TRBV11-2 to TRBJ2-6; D may be TRBD1 or TRBD2 (6 bases each). V was cut by 2 bases and J by 0 bases, with 14 bases left in between. CDR3 length equals 18 residues. From germline, CDR1 is SGHAT and CDR2 FQNNGV. Here the CDR3 reads CASSLWGAGISGANVLTF. CDR3 in DNA: TGTGCCAGCAGCTTATGGGGGGCGGGAATCTCTGGGGCCAACGTCCTGACTTTC.

This chain uses TRBV6-1 with TRBJ2-7; TRBD2 matches 7 bases. Germline V gives CDR1 MNHNS, CDR2 SASEGT. The J segment lost 7 bases and the V segment lost 3 bases, leaving 15 bases of the junction unmatched. The CDR3 spans 16 residues. CDR3 residues: CASSDWGGATGREQYF. The DNA for the CDR3 is TGTGCCAGCAGTGATTGGGGAGGGGCAACCGGGAGGGAGCAGTACTTC.

This clonotype was seen a few times. V is TRBV11-2 and J is TRBJ2-2; no clear D gene. The CDR3 is 15 amino acids. The ends were cut back, 0 bases at V and 5 bases at J, with 10 bases in the middle. Germline V gene lookup returns CDR1 SGHAT and CDR2 FQNNGV. CDR3 DNA sequence: TGTGCCAGCAGCTTAGATCCCCTCGCTACCGGGGAGCTGTTTTTT. It translates to CASSLDPLATGELFF.

This clonotype was counted only a few times. The chain employs TRBV20-1 and TRBJ1-2; 7 bases align to TRBD1. Germline assignment: CDR1 DFQATT and CDR2 SNEGSKA (reference sequence). Trimming removed 2 bases from V and 8 bases from J; junction bases left unmatched: 5. This CDR3 is 12 amino acids long. CDR3 bases: TGCAGTGCTAGACAGACAGGGAGGGGCTACACCTTC. It encodes CSARQTGRGYTF.

This sequence joins TRBV10-3 and TRBJ1-1, with 7 nucleotides matching TRBD1. This CDR3 has 15 amino acids. V dropped 4 bases and J dropped 1; count of bases not matched to a gene: 6. Per the germline V gene, CDR1 is ENHRY and CDR2 is SYGVKD. The CDR3 DNA follows: TGTGCCATCAGTGGGGCAGGGGGGAAGAACACTGAAGCTTTCTTT. Its translation is CAISGAGGKNTEAFF.